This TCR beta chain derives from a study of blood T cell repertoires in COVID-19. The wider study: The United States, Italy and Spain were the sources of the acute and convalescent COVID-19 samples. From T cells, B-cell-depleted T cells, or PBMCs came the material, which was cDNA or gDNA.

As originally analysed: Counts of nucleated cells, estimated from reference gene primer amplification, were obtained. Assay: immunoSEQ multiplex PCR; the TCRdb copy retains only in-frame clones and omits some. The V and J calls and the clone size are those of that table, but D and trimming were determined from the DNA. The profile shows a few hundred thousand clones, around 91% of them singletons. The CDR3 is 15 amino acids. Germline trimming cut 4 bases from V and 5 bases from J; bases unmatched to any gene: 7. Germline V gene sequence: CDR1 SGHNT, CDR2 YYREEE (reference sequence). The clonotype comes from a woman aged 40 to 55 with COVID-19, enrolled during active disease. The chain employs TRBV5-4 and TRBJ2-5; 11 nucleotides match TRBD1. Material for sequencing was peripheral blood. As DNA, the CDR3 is TGTGCCAGCAGCCTCGGACAGGGGGCCTGGGAGACCCAGTACTTC. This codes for CASSLGQGAWETQYF.